The sequence of this TCR beta chain was determined in a study of T cells after yellow fever vaccination. Template switching with 5'RACE generated the TCR cDNA and added a universal primer site and UMIs. One entry per CDR3 protein results from TCRdb running MiXCR on the 5' RACE reads. The sample consists of under 300,000 distinct CDR3 sequences, 13% of them appearing once. This clonotype has a handful of counts. Germline V lookup: CDR1 SGHTA, CDR2 FQGNSA. The V gene lost 5 bases and the J gene lost 1 base, with 11 bases spanning the gap. The CDR3 loop spans 14 amino acids. Sample: CD4+ T cells sorted from PBMCs, taken 45 days after the yellow fever booster vaccination. This TCR was sampled from a young man who received the YFV17D yellow fever vaccine. The chain recombines TRBV7-2 with TRBJ2-5; D might be TRBD1 (6 bases). The CDR3 DNA reads as TGTGCCAGCAGCCCCAGACAGGTCCAAGAGACCCAGTACTTC. This translates into CASSPRQVQETQYF.